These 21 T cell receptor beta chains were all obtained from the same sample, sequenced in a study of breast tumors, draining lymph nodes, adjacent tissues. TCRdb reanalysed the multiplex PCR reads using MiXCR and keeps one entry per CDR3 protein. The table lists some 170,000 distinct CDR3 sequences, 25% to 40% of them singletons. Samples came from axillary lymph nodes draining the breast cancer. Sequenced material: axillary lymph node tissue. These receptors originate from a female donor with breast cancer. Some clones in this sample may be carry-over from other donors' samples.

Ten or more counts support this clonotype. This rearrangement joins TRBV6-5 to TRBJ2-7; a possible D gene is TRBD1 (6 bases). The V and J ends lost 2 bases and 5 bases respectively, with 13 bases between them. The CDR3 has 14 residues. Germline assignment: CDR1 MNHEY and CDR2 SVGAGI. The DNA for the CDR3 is TGTGCCAGCAGTTACGATCCAGGGGATAACGAGCAGTACTTC. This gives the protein CASSYDPGDNEQYF.

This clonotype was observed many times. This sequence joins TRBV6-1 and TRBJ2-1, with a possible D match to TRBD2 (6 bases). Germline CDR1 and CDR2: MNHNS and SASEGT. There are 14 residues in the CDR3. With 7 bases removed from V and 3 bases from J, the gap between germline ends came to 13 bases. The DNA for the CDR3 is TGTGCCAGCAACCGACGGGGGATCTACAATGAGCAGTTCTTC. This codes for CASNRRGIYNEQFF.

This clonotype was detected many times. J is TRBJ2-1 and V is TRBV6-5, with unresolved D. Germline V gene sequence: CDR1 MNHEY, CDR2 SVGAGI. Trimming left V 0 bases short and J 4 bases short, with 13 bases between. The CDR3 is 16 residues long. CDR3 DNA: TGTGCCAGCAGTTACTCCTCCGGAATGGAGTACAATGAGCAGTTCTTC. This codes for CASSYSSGMEYNEQFF.

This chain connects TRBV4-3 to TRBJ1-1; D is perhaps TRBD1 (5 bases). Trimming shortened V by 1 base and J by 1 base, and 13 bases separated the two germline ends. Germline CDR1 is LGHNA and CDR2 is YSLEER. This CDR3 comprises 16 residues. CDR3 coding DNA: TGCGCCAGCAGCCAAGGGCCTCAAGGGGAGAACACTGAAGCTTTCTTT. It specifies CASSQGPQGENTEAFF.

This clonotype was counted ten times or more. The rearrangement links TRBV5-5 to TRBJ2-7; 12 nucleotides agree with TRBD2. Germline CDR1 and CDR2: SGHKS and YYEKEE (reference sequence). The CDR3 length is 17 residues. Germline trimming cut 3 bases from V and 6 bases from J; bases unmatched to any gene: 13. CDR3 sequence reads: CASSSAKTSGSPSEQYF. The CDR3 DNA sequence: TGTGCCAGCAGCTCCGCGAAGACTAGCGGGAGTCCTAGCGAGCAGTACTTC.

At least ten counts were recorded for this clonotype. CDR3 loop: CASSLGLTGEQYF. CDR3 DNA: TGTGCCAGCAGCTTGGGGCTAACGGGCGAGCAGTACTTC. This rearrangement joins TRBV5-8 to TRBJ2-7; unclear D gene. CDR3 length: 13 amino acids. Trimming removed 0 bases from V and 6 bases from J, with 10 bases in between. Germline values: CDR1 SGHTS, CDR2 YDEGEE.

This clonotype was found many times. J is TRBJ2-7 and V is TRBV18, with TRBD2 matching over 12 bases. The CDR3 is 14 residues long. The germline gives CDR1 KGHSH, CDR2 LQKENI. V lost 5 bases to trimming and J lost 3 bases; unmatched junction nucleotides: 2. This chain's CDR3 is CASSVLAGGYEQYF. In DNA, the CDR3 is TGTGCCAGCTCAGTACTAGCGGGGGGCTACGAGCAGTACTTC.

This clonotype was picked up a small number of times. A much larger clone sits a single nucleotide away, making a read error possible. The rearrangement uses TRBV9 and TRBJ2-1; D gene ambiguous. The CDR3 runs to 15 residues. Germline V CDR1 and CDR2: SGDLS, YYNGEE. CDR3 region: CASSVRPSSYNEPFF. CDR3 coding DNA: TGTGCCAGCAGCGTAAGGCCAAGCTCCTACAATGAGCCGTTCTTC.

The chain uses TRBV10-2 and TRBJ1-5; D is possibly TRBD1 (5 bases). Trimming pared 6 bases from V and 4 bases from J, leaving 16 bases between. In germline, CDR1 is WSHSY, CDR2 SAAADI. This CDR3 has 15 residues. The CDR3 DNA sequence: TGCGCCAGCAGCACAGCCGGGACGGATAATCAGCCCCAGCATTTT. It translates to CASSTAGTDNQPQHF.

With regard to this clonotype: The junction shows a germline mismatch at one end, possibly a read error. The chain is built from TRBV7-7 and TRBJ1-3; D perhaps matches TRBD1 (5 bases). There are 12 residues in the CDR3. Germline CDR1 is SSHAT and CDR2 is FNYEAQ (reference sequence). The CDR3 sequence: CASSRFGDSIYF. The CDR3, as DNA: TGTGCTAGCAGCCGCTTTGGGGACTCCATATATTTT.

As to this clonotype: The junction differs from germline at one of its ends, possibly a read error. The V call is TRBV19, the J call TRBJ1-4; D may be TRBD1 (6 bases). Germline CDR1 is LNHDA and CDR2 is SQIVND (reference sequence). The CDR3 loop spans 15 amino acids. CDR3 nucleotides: TGTGCCGGTAGTATAGCGAGGGGGATGGCAGTCTGCCTCCCTTTT. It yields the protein CAGSIARGMAVCLPF.

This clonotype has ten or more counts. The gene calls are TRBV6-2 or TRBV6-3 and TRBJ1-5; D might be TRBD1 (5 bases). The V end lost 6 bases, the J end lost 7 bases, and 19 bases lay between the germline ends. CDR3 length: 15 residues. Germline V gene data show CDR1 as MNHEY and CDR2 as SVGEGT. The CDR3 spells CASRQRGVGRQPQHF. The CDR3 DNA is TGTGCCAGCAGGCAACGGGGGGTAGGACGCCAGCCCCAGCATTTT.

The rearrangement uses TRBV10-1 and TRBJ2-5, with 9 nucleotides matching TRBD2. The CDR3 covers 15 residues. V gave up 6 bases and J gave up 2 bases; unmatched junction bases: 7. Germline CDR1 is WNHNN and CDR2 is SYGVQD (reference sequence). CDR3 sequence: CASSSSGRTQETQYF. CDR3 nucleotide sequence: TGCGCCAGCAGCTCCAGCGGGAGGACACAAGAGACCCAGTACTTC.

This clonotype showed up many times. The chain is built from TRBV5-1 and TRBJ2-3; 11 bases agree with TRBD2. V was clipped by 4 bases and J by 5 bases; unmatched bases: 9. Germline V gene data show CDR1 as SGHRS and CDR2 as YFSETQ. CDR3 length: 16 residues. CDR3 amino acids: CASSLIAGGPKDTQYF. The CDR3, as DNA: TGCGCCAGCAGCCTGATAGCGGGGGGGCCAAAAGATACGCAGTATTTT.

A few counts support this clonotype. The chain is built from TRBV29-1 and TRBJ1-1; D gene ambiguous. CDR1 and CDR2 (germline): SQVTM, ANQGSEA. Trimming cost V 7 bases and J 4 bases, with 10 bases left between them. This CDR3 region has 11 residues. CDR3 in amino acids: CSAPRGTEAFF. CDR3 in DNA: TGCAGCGCCCCGCGCGGCACTGAAGCTTTCTTT.

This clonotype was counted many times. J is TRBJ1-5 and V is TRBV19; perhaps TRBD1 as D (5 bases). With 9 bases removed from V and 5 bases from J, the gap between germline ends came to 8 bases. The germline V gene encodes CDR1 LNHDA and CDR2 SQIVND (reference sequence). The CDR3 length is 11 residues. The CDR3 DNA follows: TGTGCCAGCCAAGGGGATCAGCCCCAGCATTTT. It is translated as CASQGDQPQHF.

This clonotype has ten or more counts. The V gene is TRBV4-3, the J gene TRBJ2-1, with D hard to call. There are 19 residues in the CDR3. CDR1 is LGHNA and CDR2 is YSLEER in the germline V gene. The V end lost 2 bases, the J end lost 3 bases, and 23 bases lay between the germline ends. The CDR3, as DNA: TGCGCCAGCAGCCAAAGATGGAGTATAAACACCATCATCTACAATGAGCAGTTCTTC. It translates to CASSQRWSINTIIYNEQFF.

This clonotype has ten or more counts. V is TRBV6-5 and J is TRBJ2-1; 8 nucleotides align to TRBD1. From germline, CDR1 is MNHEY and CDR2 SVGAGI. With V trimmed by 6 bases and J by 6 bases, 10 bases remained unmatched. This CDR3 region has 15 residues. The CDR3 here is CASSPDRGSVNEQFF. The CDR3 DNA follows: TGTGCCAGCAGCCCCGACAGGGGTTCCGTCAATGAGCAGTTCTTC.

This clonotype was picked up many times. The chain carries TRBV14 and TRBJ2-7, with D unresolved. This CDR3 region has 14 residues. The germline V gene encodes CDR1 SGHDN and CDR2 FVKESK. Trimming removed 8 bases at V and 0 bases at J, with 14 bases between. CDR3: CASSRALGSYEQYF. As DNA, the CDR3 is TGTGCCAGCTCCCGGGCTTTGGGCTCCTACGAGCAGTACTTC.

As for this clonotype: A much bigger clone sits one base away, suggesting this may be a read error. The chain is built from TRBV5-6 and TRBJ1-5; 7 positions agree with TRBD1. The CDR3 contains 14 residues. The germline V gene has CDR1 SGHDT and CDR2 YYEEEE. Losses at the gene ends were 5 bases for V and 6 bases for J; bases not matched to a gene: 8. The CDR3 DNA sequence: TGTGCCAGCAGTCTTACAGGGGCCAGTCAGCCCCAGCATTTT. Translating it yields CASSLTGASQPQHF. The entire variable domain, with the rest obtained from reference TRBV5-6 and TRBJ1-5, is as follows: DAGVTQSPTHLIKTRGQQVTLRCSPKSGHDTVSWYQQALGQGPQFIFQYYEEEERQRGNFPDRFSGHQFPNYSSELNVNALLLGDSALYLCASSLTGASQPQHFGDGTRLSIL.

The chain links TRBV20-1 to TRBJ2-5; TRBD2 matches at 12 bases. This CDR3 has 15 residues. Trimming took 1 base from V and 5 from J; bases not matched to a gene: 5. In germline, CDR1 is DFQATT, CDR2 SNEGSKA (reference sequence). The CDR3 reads CSARARLAGGETQYF. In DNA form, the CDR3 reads TGCAGTGCTAGAGCGCGCCTAGCGGGGGGGGAGACCCAGTACTTC.